These 26 T cell receptor beta chains originate from one sample sequenced in a study of CD8 T cells in Susac syndrome. A quantity of roughly 0.5 to 1 ug RNA underwent reverse transcription using random hexamers. TCRdb reprocessed the immunoSEQ multiplex PCR reads with MiXCR, giving one entry per CDR3 protein. The sample gives about 150,000 distinct CDR3 sequences, around 95% of which show up once; about 0.15% is in the top ten. The sample consisted of CD8+ T cells from PBMCs. All receptors derive from a human donor with multiple sclerosis.

The gene calls are TRBV5-6 and TRBJ1-4; D is uncertain. The CDR3 extends over 13 amino acids. Germline-derived CDR1 and CDR2 are SGHDT and YYEEEE. The V end lost 2 bases, the J end lost 4 bases, and 6 bases lay between the germline ends. CDR3 in amino acids: CASSLQSNEKLFF. For the CDR3, the DNA is TGTGCCAGCAGCTTACAGAGTAATGAAAAACTGTTTTTT.

This sequence joins TRBV5-1 and TRBJ2-1; 11 nucleotides align to TRBD1. The CDR3 runs 16 residues. The V gene's germline CDR1 is SGHRS and CDR2 YFSETQ. V was pared by 3 bases and J by 7 bases, with 9 bases of the junction left unmatched. CDR3 sequence (DNA): TGCGCCAGCAGCTCAAGCATGGGACAGGGGGTGAATGAGCAGTTCTTC. Protein sequence: CASSSSMGQGVNEQFF.

This chain connects TRBV20-1 to TRBJ1-2, with TRBD1 matching over 10 bases. V shed 6 bases and J 3 bases; nucleotides not matched to a gene: 10. This CDR3 comprises 15 residues. CDR1 is DFQATT, CDR2 SNEGSKA, per germline (reference sequence). The CDR3 nucleotides are TGCAGTGCCAAGAATCGACAGGGGGCGGACTATGGCTACACCTTC. Translated, it gives CSAKNRQGADYGYTF.

CDR3 sequence reads: CSTKTGEPQETQYF. The CDR3 DNA reads TGCAGTACGAAAACGGGGGAGCCCCAAGAGACCCAGTACTTC. V and J are TRBV20-1 and TRBJ2-5, with D perhaps matching TRBD2 (6 bases). Trimming left V 8 bases short and J 1 base short, with 17 bases between. CDR1 is DFQATT and CDR2 is SNEGSKA in the germline V gene (reference sequence). CDR3 length: 14 amino acids.

This chain joins TRBV7-9 and TRBJ2-5, with 10 bases identical to TRBD1. The CDR3 has 17 residues. In germline, CDR1 is SEHNR, CDR2 FQNEAQ (reference sequence). V lost 4 bases to trimming and J lost 2 bases; unmatched junction nucleotides: 10. The CDR3 is CASSWVPGQGRQETQYF. The CDR3 bases are TGTGCCAGCAGCTGGGTCCCGGGACAGGGGAGGCAAGAGACCCAGTACTTC. The full variable domain, in which reference TRBV7-9 and TRBJ2-5 provide the parts outside the CDR3, is DTGVSQNPRHKITKRGQNVTFRCDPISEHNRLYWYRQTLGQGPEFLTYFQNEAQLEKSRLLSDRFSAERPKGSFSTLEIQRTEQGDSAMYLCASSWVPGQGRQETQYFGPGTRLLVL.

The chain combines TRBV13 with TRBJ2-7; D call uncertain. The CDR3 sequence is 12 residues long. V dropped 5 bases and J dropped 6 bases, with 11 bases sitting between them. Germline V lookup: CDR1 PRHDT, CDR2 FYEKMQ (reference sequence). CDR3 bases: TGTGCCAGCAGCGGTATCCGTTTCGAGCAGTACTTC. It yields the protein CASSGIRFEQYF. The variable domain in full, with the rest retrieved from reference TRBV13 and TRBJ2-7, is AAGVIQSPRHLIKEKRETATLKCYPIPRHDTVYWYQQGPGQDPQFLISFYEKMQSDKGSIPDRFSAQQFSDYHSELNMSSLELGDSALYFCASSGIRFEQYFGPGTRLTVT.

The rearrangement joins TRBV9 to TRBJ2-1; 8 bases align to TRBD2. This CDR3 contains 15 residues. Germline V gene sequence: CDR1 SGDLS, CDR2 YYNGEE. Unmatched junction bases numbered 4, after V lost 0 bases and J lost 5 bases. CDR3 sequence: CASSVALAGHNEQFF. CDR3 coding DNA: TGTGCCAGCAGCGTAGCTTTAGCGGGGCACAATGAGCAGTTCTTC.

This chain links TRBV30 with TRBJ1-5; D is unclear. CDR1 and CDR2 (germline): GTSNPN, SVGIG (reference sequence). The CDR3 spans 12 residues. V lost 5 bases and J 1 base, leaving 6 bases between the germline ends. CDR3 sequence: CAWGLSNQPQHF. CDR3 sequence (DNA): TGTGCCTGGGGCCTAAGCAATCAGCCCCAGCATTTT. Filled out from reference TRBV30 and TRBJ1-5, the complete variable domain reads SQTIHQWPATLVQPVGSPLSLECTVEGTSNPNLYWYRQAAGRGLQLLFYSVGIGQISSEVPQNLSASRPQDRQFILSSKKLLLSDSGFYLCAWGLSNQPQHFGDGTRLSIL.

The chain uses TRBV27 and TRBJ2-6, with 9 bases aligning to TRBD1. Germline V gene lookup returns CDR1 MNHEY and CDR2 SMNVEV (reference sequence). The CDR3 length is 17 residues. V gave up 6 bases and J gave up 8 bases; unmatched junction bases: 14. CDR3 in amino acids: CASRGWTGVEESNVLTF. CDR3 nucleotides: TGTGCCAGCAGGGGATGGACAGGGGTAGAAGAGTCCAACGTCCTGACTTTC.

The CDR3: CASSLGVRYNEQFF. CDR3 nucleotide sequence: TGTGCCAGTAGTCTAGGGGTCCGATACAATGAGCAGTTCTTC. The V call is TRBV19, the J call TRBJ2-1; weak D call: TRBD1 (5 bases). V was trimmed by 5 bases and J by 4 bases, leaving 12 bases between them. From germline, CDR1 is LNHDA and CDR2 SQIVND (reference sequence). The CDR3 length is 14 residues.

The chain links TRBV19 to TRBJ1-6; 8 bases are shared with TRBD1. In germline, CDR1 is LNHDA, CDR2 SQIVND (reference sequence). The V gene end was trimmed by 3 bases and the J gene end by 9 bases; junction bases not matched to a gene: 7. The CDR3 consists of 15 residues. The CDR3: CASSIGRGPGSPLHF. Written as DNA, the CDR3 is TGTGCCAGTAGTATTGGCAGGGGGCCCGGTTCACCCCTCCACTTT.

The V and J genes are TRBV9 and TRBJ2-6; D gene ambiguous. The ends were cut back, 2 bases at V and 0 bases at J, with 12 bases in the middle. In germline, CDR1 is SGDLS, CDR2 YYNGEE. CDR3 length equals 17 residues. The CDR3 DNA follows: TGTGCCAGCAGCGTCCGGGTCATTTCCTCTGGGGCCAACGTCCTGACTTTC. Translated: CASSVRVISSGANVLTF.

This chain joins TRBV5-1 and TRBJ2-3; D gene ambiguous. There are 13 residues in the CDR3. With 4 bases removed from V and 3 bases from J, the gap between germline ends came to 9 bases. In germline, CDR1 is SGHRS, CDR2 YFSETQ. The DNA of the CDR3 is TGCGCCAGCAGCCCGGACGGAACAGATACGCAGTATTTT. As protein: CASSPDGTDTQYF.

This clonotype was found once. A read error may account for a junction end that differs from germline. This rearrangement joins TRBV29-1 to TRBJ1-1, with D perhaps matching TRBD1 (5 bases). CDR3 size: 12 residues. Germline loops: CDR1 SQVTM, CDR2 ANQGSEA. CDR3 nucleotide sequence: TGCAGCGCTGAAGGGGTCGGCACTGAAGCTTTCTTT. This translates into CSAEGVGTEAFF.

The chain carries TRBV6-5 and TRBJ2-7; D remains ambiguous. The ends were cut back, 11 bases at V and 6 bases at J, with 11 bases in the middle. The CDR3 runs to 10 residues. Germline CDR1 MNHEY, CDR2 SVGAGI. CDR3 sequence: CALPVLEQYF. DNA of the CDR3: TGTGCCCTCCCCGTCCTCGAGCAGTACTTC.

This sequence joins TRBV5-4 and TRBJ2-3, with D tentatively TRBD2 (6 bases). The CDR3 totals 16 residues. Germline-derived CDR1 and CDR2 are SGHNT and YYREEE (reference sequence). The V end lost 0 bases, the J end lost 5 bases, and 16 bases lay between the germline ends. The CDR3 coding sequence is TGTGCCAGCAGCTTGGCTAGCGTGGGTATGGGAGATACGCAGTATTTT. Translated, it gives CASSLASVGMGDTQYF.

V usage is TRBV19 and J usage is TRBJ1-6; 9 nucleotides agree with TRBD1. Trimming removed 5 bases from V and 5 bases from J; junction bases left unmatched: 4. Germline values: CDR1 LNHDA, CDR2 SQIVND (reference sequence). The CDR3 consists of 15 residues. CDR3 region: CASSSGTGNNSPLHF. CDR3 nucleotides: TGTGCCAGTAGTTCTGGGACAGGGAATAATTCACCCCTCCACTTT.

This sequence joins TRBV12-5 and TRBJ1-2; 7 nucleotides align to TRBD1. The CDR3 consists of 11 residues. Looked up from germline, CDR1 is LGHNT and CDR2 is FRNRAP. Germline trimming cut 5 bases from V and 13 bases from J; bases unmatched to any gene: 7. This CDR3 is CASGAGGDPTF. The DNA for the CDR3 is TGTGCTAGTGGTGCAGGGGGGGACCCCACCTTC.

The chain employs TRBV2 and TRBJ1-5, with 11 bases that match TRBD1. Germline CDR1 SNHLY, CDR2 FYNNEI. Trimming cost V 6 bases and J 4 bases; bases outside gene matches: 5. This CDR3 comprises 15 residues. For the CDR3, the DNA is TGTGCCAGCAGAATTGGACAGGGGGCGAATCAGCCCCAGCATTTT. It codes for CASRIGQGANQPQHF.

V gene TRBV30 combines with J gene TRBJ2-7; D may be TRBD1 or TRBD2 (5 bases each). The CDR3 loop spans 15 amino acids. Germline loops: CDR1 GTSNPN, CDR2 SVGIG (reference sequence). V lost 3 bases and J 3 bases, leaving 18 bases between the germline ends. The DNA of the CDR3 is TGTGCCTGGAGAGGCCCCCGGGACGCAGTCTACGAGCAGTACTTC. Protein: CAWRGPRDAVYEQYF.

J is TRBJ2-5 and V is TRBV20-1; possibly TRBD2 for D (5 bases). Germline CDR1 is DFQATT and CDR2 is SNEGSKA (reference sequence). The V gene lost 5 bases and the J gene lost 4 bases, with 11 bases spanning the gap. This CDR3 contains 12 residues. CDR3 nucleotide sequence: TGCAGTGCTGGAGGACCGGGAGAGACCCAGTACTTC. The encoded protein is CSAGGPGETQYF.

V gene TRBV19 combines with J gene TRBJ1-1; perhaps TRBD1 as D (5 bases). V lost 6 bases to trimming and J lost 1 base, with 9 bases between them. Germline V CDR1 and CDR2: LNHDA, SQIVND (reference sequence). The CDR3 covers 13 residues. Here the CDR3 reads CASSLQANTEAFF. DNA of the CDR3: TGTGCCAGTAGCCTACAGGCGAACACTGAAGCTTTCTTT.

This clonotype was recorded once. CDR3 residues: CSAREQLAPPQYF. CDR3 DNA sequence: TGCAGTGCTAGAGAGCAGCTAGCTCCCCCCCAGTACTTC. The chain uses TRBV20-1 and TRBJ2-5; a possible D gene is TRBD2 (5 bases). Trimming cost V 0 bases and J 9 bases, with 14 bases left between them. This CDR3 spans 13 amino acids. From germline, CDR1 is DFQATT and CDR2 SNEGSKA (reference sequence).

V is TRBV6-5 and J is TRBJ1-1, with D hard to call. Germline CDR1 reads MNHEY; CDR2 reads SVGAGI. Between the trimmed V and J ends, which lost 0 bases and 4 bases, there was a span of 9 bases. The CDR3 length is 14 residues. CDR3 amino acids: CASSYSGMVTEAFF. The CDR3 DNA is TGTGCCAGCAGTTACTCTGGTATGGTCACTGAAGCTTTCTTT.

The gene calls are TRBV5-4 and TRBJ2-2, with 8 bases lining up with TRBD1. The V gene's germline CDR1 is SGHNT and CDR2 YYREEE (reference sequence). Trimming at V came to 4 bases and at J to 0 bases, leaving 5 bases not matched to a gene. The CDR3 contains 16 residues. Here the CDR3 reads CASSPPDRANTGELFF. The CDR3 DNA follows: TGTGCCAGCAGCCCTCCGGACAGGGCGAACACCGGGGAGCTGTTTTTT.

The J gene is TRBJ2-7, the V gene TRBV5-6; 9 bases match TRBD1. Germline CDR1 reads SGHDT; CDR2 reads YYEEEE. This CDR3 contains 14 residues. Trimming cost V 2 bases and J 5 bases; bases outside gene matches: 5. CDR3 protein: CASSLYRGRNEQYF. The CDR3, as DNA: TGTGCCAGCAGCTTATACAGGGGGCGAAACGAGCAGTACTTC.